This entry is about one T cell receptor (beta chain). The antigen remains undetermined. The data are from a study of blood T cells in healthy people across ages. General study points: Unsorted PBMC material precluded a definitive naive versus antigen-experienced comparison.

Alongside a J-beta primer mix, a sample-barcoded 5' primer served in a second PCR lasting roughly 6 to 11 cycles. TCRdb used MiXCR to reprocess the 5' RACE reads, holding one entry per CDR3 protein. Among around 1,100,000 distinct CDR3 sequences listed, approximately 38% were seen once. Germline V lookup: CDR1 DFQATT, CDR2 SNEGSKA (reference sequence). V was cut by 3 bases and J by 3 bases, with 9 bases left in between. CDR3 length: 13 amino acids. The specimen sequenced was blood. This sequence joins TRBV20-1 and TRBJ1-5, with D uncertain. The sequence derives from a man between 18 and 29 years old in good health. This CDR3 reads CSASRGINQPQHF. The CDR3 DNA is TGCAGTGCTAGTCGTGGGATCAATCAGCCCCAGCATTTT.